These 22 T cell receptor beta chains were sequenced from one sample in a study of chemoradiotherapy in HPV16-positive cancers. Here immunoSEQ multiplex PCR was the method, and the copy in TCRdb shows in-frame clones only, minus some. The repertoire holds 20,000 to 25,000 clones, approximately 89% seen once, with 2% to 2.5% in the top ten. The sample here was blood, taken from a patient who underwent chemoradiotherapy. These receptors were obtained from a human donor with HPV-associated anogenital cancer.

The chain has TRBV10-3 and TRBJ2-2; 9 bases map to TRBD1. CDR3 size: 12 residues. Losses at the gene ends were 9 bases for V and 8 bases for J; bases not matched to a gene: 4. Germline V gene sequence: CDR1 ENHRY, CDR2 SYGVKD. The CDR3 DNA follows: TGTGCCATTGGACAGGGGTTGGGGGAGCTGTTTTTT. Its translation: CAIGQGLGELFF.

This clone appeared a single time. The chain combines TRBV25-1 with TRBJ1-3; TRBD1 is a possible D gene (5 bases). The V gene's germline CDR1 is MGHDK and CDR2 SYGVNS. The CDR3 loop spans 16 amino acids. V shed 0 bases and J shed 4 bases, with 13 bases lying between them. The CDR3 DNA is TGTGCCAGCAGTGAATATCTAGGGGCAGCCGGAAACACCATATATTTT. Encoded protein: CASSEYLGAAGNTIYF.

This chain links TRBV19 with TRBJ2-4; maybe TRBD1 (6 bases). Germline-derived CDR1 and CDR2 are LNHDA and SQIVND (reference sequence). The ends were cut back, 5 bases at V and 0 bases at J, with 20 bases in the middle. The CDR3 is 18 amino acids. In nucleotides, the CDR3 is TGTGCCAGTAGTCCCCGATGGCAGGGGTTACTAGCCAAAAACATTCAGTACTTC. Protein product: CASSPRWQGLLAKNIQYF.

The rearrangement uses TRBV5-1 and TRBJ2-7; TRBD2 is a possible D gene (6 bases). The V end lost 0 bases, the J end lost 5 bases, and 12 bases lay between the germline ends. The CDR3 covers 14 residues. CDR1 and CDR2 from the germline V gene are SGHRS and YFSETQ. The DNA of the CDR3 is TGCGCCAGCAGCTTGGTGACTAGTTCCAACGAGCAGTACTTC. Its translation is CASSLVTSSNEQYF.

The chain combines TRBV6-6 with TRBJ2-5; 10 bases match TRBD1. The CDR3 covers 14 residues. Germline V gives CDR1 MNHNY, CDR2 SVGAGI (reference sequence). V was clipped by 6 bases and J by 4 bases; unmatched bases: 5. The CDR3 spells CASSTGQGVETQYF. The CDR3 DNA sequence: TGTGCCAGCAGCACTGGACAGGGGGTAGAGACCCAGTACTTC.

V and J are TRBV5-1 and TRBJ2-7; 15 bases match TRBD2. The J segment lost 4 bases and the V segment lost 4 bases, leaving 15 bases of the junction unmatched. The germline V gene encodes CDR1 SGHRS and CDR2 YFSETQ. This CDR3 has 19 amino acids. CDR3 region: CASSRTLGGLAGGGYEQYF. For the CDR3, the DNA is TGCGCCAGCAGCAGGACATTGGGAGGACTAGCGGGAGGGGGGTACGAGCAGTACTTC.

This chain joins TRBV7-8 and TRBJ1-2; no firm D call. In germline, CDR1 is SGHVS, CDR2 FQNEAQ. Trimming left V 3 bases short and J 6 bases short, with 11 bases between. This CDR3 is built from 13 residues. CDR3 protein: CASSFSPGDGYTF. DNA for the CDR3: TGTGCCAGCAGCTTCTCCCCAGGCGATGGCTACACCTTC.

The V and J genes are TRBV29-1 and TRBJ2-6, with no clear D. This CDR3 is built from 13 residues. V lost 6 bases and J lost 0, with 6 bases in between. CDR1 and CDR2 from the germline V gene are SQVTM and ANQGSEA. The CDR3 coding sequence is TGCAGCGTCCCGAGCTCTGGGGCCAACGTCCTGACTTTC. It translates to CSVPSSGANVLTF.

CDR3: CASSEGMRNTEAFF. As DNA, the CDR3 is TGTGCCAGCAGTGAAGGTATGAGAAACACTGAAGCTTTCTTT. The chain uses TRBV6-1 and TRBJ1-1; no firm D call. The CDR3 extends over 14 amino acids. Trimming removed 1 base at V and 2 bases at J, with 8 bases between. Germline V gene lookup returns CDR1 MNHNS and CDR2 SASEGT.

The J gene is TRBJ1-3, the V gene TRBV6-6; D not resolved. V was clipped by 10 bases and J by 4 bases, with 8 bases between them. This CDR3 region has 11 residues. The germline CDR1 and CDR2 sequences are MNHNY and SVGAGI (reference sequence). The chain's CDR3 is CATLLGNTIYF. DNA of the CDR3: TGTGCCACCCTACTAGGAAACACCATATATTTT.

The chain employs TRBV18 and TRBJ2-1, with D perhaps TRBD2 (6 bases). This CDR3 contains 15 residues. V lost 1 base and J lost 2, with 9 bases in between. Germline-derived CDR1 and CDR2 are KGHSH and LQKENI. The chain's CDR3 is CASSPRRGTYNEQFF. The CDR3 nucleotides read TGTGCCAGCTCACCACGGCGGGGTACCTACAATGAGCAGTTCTTC.

The rearrangement joins TRBV7-2 to TRBJ1-1, with D possibly matching TRBD1 (5 bases). Per germline, CDR1 SGHTA and CDR2 FQGNSA. Trimming took off 2 bases at V and 1 base at J, with 14 bases between the two ends. This CDR3 is 16 amino acids long. CDR3 sequence (DNA): TGTGCCAGCAGCTTAATGGCCAGGGTAACGAACACTGAAGCTTTCTTT. Amino acids: CASSLMARVTNTEAFF.

This clone has a single count. The CDR3 bases are TGCGCCAGCAGCCAAGGTCTAGCGGGATCCTACAATGAGCAGTTCTTC. Residues: CASSQGLAGSYNEQFF. This chain joins TRBV4-3 and TRBJ2-1; 9 bases match TRBD2. CDR3 length: 16 amino acids. J gave up 1 base and V 1 base, and 2 bases lay outside the gene matches. Germline assignment: CDR1 LGHNA and CDR2 YSLEER.

This rearrangement joins TRBV18 to TRBJ2-5; D unclear. The J call may be in error: the DNA end matches TRBJ2-7 better. Germline CDR1 and CDR2: KGHSH and LQKENI. The CDR3 spans 12 residues. For the CDR3, the DNA is TGTGCCAGCTCACTTGTCTCCTACGAGCAGTACTTC. Amino acid sequence: CASSLVSYEQYF.

This chain joins TRBV19 and TRBJ2-2; D gene uncertain. CDR1 is LNHDA and CDR2 is SQIVND in the germline V gene (reference sequence). The CDR3 has 17 residues. Trimming stripped 3 bases from V and 6 bases from J, with 20 bases between. Written as DNA, the CDR3 is TGTGCCAGTAGTATCACTCTCATCCCATCCAACGCCGGGGAGCTGTTTTTT. Translated, it gives CASSITLIPSNAGELFF.

The chain couples TRBV29-1 to TRBJ2-1; 7 positions match TRBD2. The CDR3 has 11 residues. The trim removed 7 bases at V and 15 bases at J, leaving 12 bases unmatched. From germline, CDR1 is SQVTM and CDR2 ANQGSEA. CDR3 protein: CSAPFAGVGFF. The CDR3, as DNA: TGCAGCGCCCCCTTCGCGGGAGTTGGGTTCTTC.

This clone was observed a single time. This chain links TRBV11-3 with TRBJ2-6; D not resolved. The CDR3 runs to 13 residues. Germline V gene data show CDR1 as SGHNT and CDR2 as YENEEA. V lost 5 bases to trimming and J lost 1 base, with 3 bases between them. The CDR3 region has the DNA TGTGCCAGCAGCCCATCTGGGGCCAACGTCCTGACTTTC. Its translation: CASSPSGANVLTF.

The chain links TRBV11-3 to TRBJ2-7; maybe TRBD1 (6 bases). CDR3 length: 17 amino acids. Deletions cut 1 base from V and 2 bases from J, with 18 bases between. Germline assignment: CDR1 SGHNT and CDR2 YENEEA. The CDR3 DNA follows: TGTGCCAGCAGCTTAGGGCTAGGGGGACAACTAACCTACGAGCAGTACTTC. This sequence encodes CASSLGLGGQLTYEQYF. Full variable domain (missing parts from reference TRBV11-3 and TRBJ2-7): EAGVVQSPRYKIIEKKQPVAFWCNPISGHNTLYWYLQNLGQGPELLIRYENEEAVDDSQLPKDRFSAERLKGVDSTLKIQPAELGDSAVYLCASSLGLGGQLTYEQYFGPGTRLTVT.

J is TRBJ2-7 and V is TRBV28; D remains unclear. From germline, CDR1 is MDHEN and CDR2 SYDVKM. Trimming cost V 2 bases and J 4 bases, with 3 bases left between them. The length of the CDR3 is 11 residues. DNA of the CDR3: TGTGCCAGCAGTTTAGATTACGAGCAGTACTTC. This encodes CASSLDYEQYF.

The chain couples TRBV9 to TRBJ1-5; no firm D call. The CDR3 is 14 residues long. Per the germline V gene, CDR1 is SGDLS and CDR2 is YYNGEE. V lost 0 bases and J lost 2, with 6 bases in between. CDR3: CASSVGAGNQPQHF. The DNA for the CDR3 is TGTGCCAGCAGCGTAGGGGCAGGCAATCAGCCCCAGCATTTT.

CDR3 coding DNA: TGTGCCACCAGCAGAGTGAAACAGGGGGCGGACGAGCAGTACTTC. Translated: CATSRVKQGADEQYF. This chain uses TRBV15 with TRBJ2-7; TRBD1 matches at 9 bases. Germline V lookup: CDR1 LNHNV, CDR2 YYDKDF (reference sequence). This CDR3 has 15 residues. Trimming at V came to 1 base and at J to 5 bases, leaving 6 bases not matched to a gene.

The chain links TRBV6-6 to TRBJ2-7; the match to TRBD2 covers 8 bases. V dropped 4 bases and J dropped 9; count of bases not matched to a gene: 14. The germline CDR1 and CDR2 sequences are MNHNY and SVGAGI (reference sequence). The CDR3 loop spans 15 amino acids. CDR3 protein: CASSSSRGGPGGQYF. Written as DNA, the CDR3 is TGTGCCAGCAGTTCCTCACGGGGGGGCCCCGGTGGGCAGTACTTC.